This TCR beta chain was profiled in a study of T cell responses to AZD1222 COVID-19 vaccine. Study as a whole: Pooled together were second doses at about 4 or about 12 weeks.

Notes on the study in general: Baseline testing showed seropositivity in only a handful of AZD1222 recipients. Spike-specific TCR breadth and depth were elevated following two AZD1222 doses. A reported finding is that nearly half of spike-specific TCRs target unmutated variant regions.

Remarks on this clone: Its target is not known.

Germline-derived CDR1 and CDR2 are SGHTA and FQGNSA. The CDR3 runs to 12 residues. Trimming removed 4 bases from V and 13 bases from J; junction bases left unmatched: 7. Clones were read by immunoSEQ multiplex PCR, and TCRdb kept only the in-frame ones, dropping some. Altogether more than 95,000 clones are present, about 87% being singletons, with the ten largest covering roughly 4.5%. The sample consisted of peripheral blood, taken on day 0 of AZD1222 vaccination. The V gene is TRBV7-2, the J gene TRBJ2-5, with TRBD2 matching 9 bases. The clonotype comes from an adult in good health. CDR3 loop: CASSWTSAAWYF. The DNA for the CDR3 is TGTGCCAGCAGCTGGACTAGCGCGGCCTGGTACTTC.